The clone carrying this TCR beta chain was observed at least ten times. Antigen unknown. This specimen comes from a study of early T cells in non-severe SARS-CoV-2 infection. Overall study context: Bulk RNA taken from unsorted whole blood was sequenced, leaving chains unpaired.

Trimming took 1 base from V and 1 from J, leaving 10 bases between them. The CDR3 is 15 amino acids. CDR1 MNHNS and CDR2 SASEGT come from the germline V gene. Whole-study findings and limits: CD4 and private specificities were missed by VDJdb matching, which favored anti-spike CD8 responses.

Individual cDNA molecules were tagged with unique molecular identifiers, the study reported. TCRdb reprocessed the 5' RACE reads via MiXCR and lists one record per CDR3 protein. Here the sample spans about 40,000 distinct CDR3 sequences, approximately 8% being singletons. The rearrangement uses TRBV6-1 and TRBJ1-1; D ambiguous. This receptor was identified in an adult who was a healthcare worker with PCR-confirmed SARS-CoV-2 infection or an uninfected control (not recorded which). This sample comprised whole blood, obtained at baseline. CDR3 DNA: TGTGCCAGCAGTGAAGGGAGACACTCGAACACTGAAGCTTTCTTT. Its protein product is CASSEGRHSNTEAFF.